One T cell receptor (beta chain) is described in this entry. What it binds is unknown. This sample is part of a study of T cell repertoires in cytomegalovirus infection. Study-level background: The authors used CMV epitopes that were HLA-C-restricted (recently identified) and HLA-B-restricted (well studied). Through public TCR beta signatures, both CMV infection and matching HLA type were indicated.

Germline assignment: CDR1 SGHVS and CDR2 FQNEAQ. V trimming: 6 bases; J trimming: 10 bases; junction bases outside the gene matches: 9. CDR3 length equals 14 residues. General study results and limits: Based on cumulative public TCR beta family frequency, carriers of CMV plus the relevant HLA were identified. Across the ex vivo response, the dominant clonotypes were HLA-C-restricted CMV-specific TCR beta clonotypes.

TCRdb processed the reads anew with MiXCR; each CDR3 protein has one entry. The sample lists some 500,000 distinct CDR3 sequences; roughly 34% were seen once. The rearrangement uses TRBV7-8 and TRBJ1-6; 7 bases are a match to TRBD1. The receptor was derived from a human donor in good health (CMV status not recorded). Some clones in this sample may be carry-over from other donors' samples. Sequencing was performed on cultured PBMCs, taken from culture after CMV antigen stimulation. The CDR3 DNA reads as TGTGCCAGCAGGACGACAGGGTTTGAATCACCCCTCCACTTT. It yields the protein CASRTTGFESPLHF.